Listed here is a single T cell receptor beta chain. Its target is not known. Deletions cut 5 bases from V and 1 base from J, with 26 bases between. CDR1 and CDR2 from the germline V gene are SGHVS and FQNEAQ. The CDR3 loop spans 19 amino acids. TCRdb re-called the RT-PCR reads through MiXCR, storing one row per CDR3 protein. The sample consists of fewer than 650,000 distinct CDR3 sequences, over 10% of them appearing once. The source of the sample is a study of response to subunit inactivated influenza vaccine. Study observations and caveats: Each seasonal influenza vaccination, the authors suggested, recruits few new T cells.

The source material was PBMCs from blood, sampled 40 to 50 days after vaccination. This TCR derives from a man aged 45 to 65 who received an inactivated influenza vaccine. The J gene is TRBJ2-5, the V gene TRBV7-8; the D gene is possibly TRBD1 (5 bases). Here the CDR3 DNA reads TGTGCCAGCAGCCCGACACCTAGGGGCCTACTAAAGGCCCAAGAGACCCAGTACTTC. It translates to CASSPTPRGLLKAQETQYF.